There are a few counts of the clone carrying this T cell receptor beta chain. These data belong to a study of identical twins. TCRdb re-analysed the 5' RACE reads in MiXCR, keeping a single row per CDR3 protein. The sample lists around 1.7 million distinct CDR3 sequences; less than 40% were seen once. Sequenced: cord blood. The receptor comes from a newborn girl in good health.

The DNA for the CDR3 is TGCAGCGTTGAAGATCACTTAGCGGGAGGAGGTGACAATGAGCAGTTCTTC. Translated: CSVEDHLAGGGDNEQFF. J is TRBJ2-1 and V is TRBV29-1, with 10 bases matching TRBD2. Germline V gene lookup returns CDR1 SQVTM and CDR2 ANQGSEA. The CDR3 has 17 amino acids. V lost 0 bases and J lost 5; bases outside the gene matches: 10.